The TCR beta chain under discussion was sequenced for a study of CD4 and CD8 cells across lung adenocarcinoma regions. TCRdb recomputed calls from the PCR reads with MiXCR, one row per CDR3 protein. The profile shows some 27,000 distinct CDR3 sequences, about half of them singletons. Samples came from patients with localized non-small cell lung adenocarcinoma. This clonotype was observed at least ten times. This CDR3 comprises 11 residues. With 5 bases removed from V and 11 bases from J, the gap between germline ends came to 10 bases. Per germline, CDR1 MNHNS and CDR2 SASEGT. Sequenced material: CD8+ T cells from the center of a lung tumor. The clonotype was recovered from a male donor with lung adenocarcinoma. The CD4 and CD8 labels of this study may be unreliable. This chain uses TRBV6-1 with TRBJ2-1; D gene unclear. In nucleotides, the CDR3 is TGTGCCAGCAGTAGCGCAGTTAAGCAGTTCTTC. Protein product: CASSSAVKQFF.